This entry concerns a single TCR beta chain. The antigen is not known. The junction had 6 bases not matched to a gene; V was cut back by 6 bases and J by 3 bases. The CDR3 runs to 15 residues. CDR1 and CDR2 from the germline V gene are SNHLY and FYNNEI. This entry comes from a study of T cells in Graves' hyperthyroidism and ophthalmopathy. Amplification targeted TCR beta CDR3 regions from RNA transcripts. During a first-round RT-PCR of the TCR CDR3, the HTBI primer set was used. TCRdb fed the multiplex PCR reads into MiXCR, producing one record per CDR3 protein. Among approximately 700,000 distinct CDR3 sequences listed, 45% were seen once. Uncontrolled infection, other autoimmune disease, pregnancy or lactation barred patients from enrollment. Diagnoses used clinical symptoms, serum thyroxine and TRAb, thyroid ultrasound and orbital computed tomography. Study-level findings and limits: Also found in blood were most expanded thyroid clonotypes above 0.001. Model-based prediction identified ophthalmopathy a median around 6.5 months prior to its onset.

Sequencing was carried out using peripheral blood or thyroid tissue (not recorded which). The TCR comes from an adult man with Graves' disease, either hyperthyroidism or ophthalmopathy (not recorded which). The V gene is TRBV2, the J gene TRBJ2-2; the match to TRBD1 covers 8 bases. The CDR3 nucleotides read TGTGCCAGCAGGGAGGACAGGGTTCACACCGGGGAGCTGTTTTTT. It translates to CASREDRVHTGELFF. The full variable domain, its missing parts supplied by reference TRBV2 and TRBJ2-2, is EPEVTQTPSHQVTQMGQEVILRCVPISNHLYFYWYRQILGQKVEFLVSFYNNEISEKSEIFDDQFSVERPDGSNFTLKIRSTKLEDSAMYFCASREDRVHTGELFFGEGSRLTVL.